The 22 T cell receptor beta chains in this list originate from one sample, sequenced in a study of regulatory and conventional T cells in RAG deficiency. Repertoires were generated with immunoSEQ multiplex PCR, while TCRdb's copy carries only in-frame clones and drops some. The sample consists of tens of thousands of clones, about 89% of them appearing once. The sorted regulatory T cells were CD4+, CD25-high and CD127-low, with genomic DNA sequenced. The data also belong to a second study, concerning regulatory T cells. Per that study: Primers: 52 TRBV forward and 13 TRBJ reverse.

Sample: Tregs sorted from blood. These receptors were collected from a human donor in good health.

The gene calls are TRBV9 and TRBJ1-3; 7 nucleotides line up with TRBD1. The CDR3 sequence is 13 residues long. With 3 bases clipped from V and 7 bases from J, the junction kept 4 bases outside the gene matches. Germline V gene sequence: CDR1 SGDLS, CDR2 YYNGEE. The CDR3 bases are TGTGCCAGCAGCGGGACAGGTTTCAACACCATATATTTT. It codes for CASSGTGFNTIYF.

The J gene is TRBJ1-1, the V gene TRBV5-1, with TRBD1 identical over 12 bases. This CDR3 region has 15 residues. CDR1 and CDR2 (germline): SGHRS, YFSETQ. The V gene end was trimmed by 3 bases and the J gene end by 5 bases; junction bases not matched to a gene: 5. CDR3 amino acids: CASSSWDRGRTEAFF. The CDR3 bases are TGCGCCAGCAGCTCCTGGGACAGGGGGCGAACTGAAGCTTTCTTT. The variable domain in full, completed from reference TRBV5-1 and TRBJ1-1, reads KAGVTQTPRYLIKTRGQQVTLSCSPISGHRSVSWYQQTPGQGLQFLFEYFSETQRNKGNFPGRFSGRQFSNSRSEMNVSTLELGDSALYLCASSSWDRGRTEAFFGQGTRLTVV.

The chain links TRBV6-5 to TRBJ2-3, with D unresolved. Germline assignment: CDR1 MNHEY and CDR2 SVGAGI. The CDR3 loop spans 15 amino acids. V lost 8 bases and J lost 4, with 19 bases in between. This chain's CDR3 is CASSGLGKGADTQYF. CDR3 in DNA: TGTGCCAGCTCTGGGCTAGGGAAAGGCGCAGATACGCAGTATTTT.

This chain uses TRBV5-1 with TRBJ1-1; 8 positions agree with TRBD1. J was trimmed by 0 bases and V by 4 bases; bases with no gene match: 5. CDR1 SGHRS and CDR2 YFSETQ come from the germline V gene. This CDR3 has 15 residues. The CDR3 DNA reads TGCGCCAGCAGCGTCGGGACAGGCTTGAACACTGAAGCTTTCTTT. The encoded protein is CASSVGTGLNTEAFF.

This chain links TRBV11-1 with TRBJ2-7, with TRBD1 identical over 11 bases. Germline CDR1 SGHAT, CDR2 FQDESV (reference sequence). Trimming cost V 5 bases and J 6 bases; bases outside gene matches: 12. This CDR3 spans 16 amino acids. The CDR3 loop is CASSLVGQGAWGEQYF. In DNA form, the CDR3 reads TGTGCCAGCAGCCTCGTTGGACAGGGGGCTTGGGGCGAGCAGTACTTC.

The gene calls are TRBV5-1 and TRBJ1-2; no clear D. Germline V CDR1 and CDR2: SGHRS, YFSETQ. This CDR3 contains 13 residues. Trimming removed 2 bases from V and 2 bases from J, with 7 bases in between. CDR3 residues: CASSFGINYGYTF. The CDR3 DNA reads as TGCGCCAGCAGCTTCGGGATAAACTATGGCTACACCTTC.

This rearrangement joins TRBV30 to TRBJ1-6; D call uncertain. Germline V gene sequence: CDR1 GTSNPN, CDR2 SVGIG (reference sequence). The CDR3 is made up of 11 amino acids. V was trimmed by 0 bases and J by 10 bases, leaving 4 bases between them. The CDR3 DNA is TGTGCCTGGAGTGTAAGGTCACCCCTCCACTTT. This gives the protein CAWSVRSPLHF.

The V call is TRBV9, the J call TRBJ2-1; TRBD2 matches at 7 bases. CDR1 and CDR2 from the germline V gene are SGDLS and YYNGEE. V trimming: 0 bases; J trimming: 9 bases; junction bases outside the gene matches: 6. The CDR3 runs 14 residues. The CDR3 coding sequence is TGTGCCAGCAGCGTAGCCCCCAGGGAGGGTGAGCAGTTCTTC. Translated, it gives CASSVAPREGEQFF.

In this sample, this clone turned up once. The V and J genes are TRBV4-1 and TRBJ2-5, with TRBD1 matching over 8 bases. CDR1 is MGHRA and CDR2 is YSYEKL in the germline V gene. This CDR3 region has 16 residues. Trimming took 2 bases from V and 1 from J; bases not matched to a gene: 6. CDR3 in DNA: TGCGCCAGCAGCCAAACCTGGACAGGGACCCAAGAGACCCAGTACTTC. Translating gives CASSQTWTGTQETQYF.

V gene TRBV4-2 combines with J gene TRBJ1-4; TRBD1 might be the D (5 bases). Germline-derived CDR1 and CDR2 are LGHNA and YNFKEQ. The CDR3 is made up of 16 amino acids. Trimming pared 4 bases from V and 5 bases from J, leaving 17 bases between. CDR3 coding DNA: TGTGCCAGCAGCCTTGGGCAGAAGGGGAAAAATGAAAAACTGTTTTTT. Its translation: CASSLGQKGKNEKLFF.

The rearrangement joins TRBV2 to TRBJ2-3; TRBD1 matches 9 bases. Germline lookup yields CDR1 SNHLY and CDR2 FYNNEI. The CDR3 length is 13 residues. The trim removed 11 bases at V and 4 bases at J, leaving 7 bases unmatched. The CDR3 bases are TGTGCCTCTATCTGGACAGGGGCAGATACGCAGTATTTT. This gives the protein CASIWTGADTQYF.

The chain carries TRBV4-1 and TRBJ1-4, with 8 nucleotides matching TRBD1. V trimming: 1 base; J trimming: 7 bases; junction bases outside the gene matches: 5. The CDR3 runs 15 residues. The germline CDR1 and CDR2 sequences are MGHRA and YSYEKL. This CDR3 is CASSQAGQGGEKLFF. In DNA, the CDR3 is TGCGCCAGCAGCCAAGCAGGACAGGGAGGTGAAAAACTGTTTTTT.

The chain recombines TRBV5-1 with TRBJ2-1, with 8 nucleotides matching TRBD2. The V gene's germline CDR1 is SGHRS and CDR2 YFSETQ. The CDR3 runs to 13 residues. The V segment lost 3 bases and the J segment 6 bases; nucleotides outside the gene matches: 2. For the CDR3, the DNA is TGCGCCAGCAGCTCACTAGCGGCCAATGAGCAGTTCTTC. Its protein is CASSSLAANEQFF.

V gene TRBV30 combines with J gene TRBJ1-2; D may be TRBD1 (5 bases). Germline V gene data show CDR1 as GTSNPN and CDR2 as SVGIG (reference sequence). This CDR3 contains 13 residues. Trimming stripped 0 bases from V and 7 bases from J, with 12 bases between. This CDR3 is CAWSVGRVGGYTF. Here the CDR3 DNA reads TGTGCCTGGAGTGTCGGCAGGGTGGGTGGCTACACCTTC.

The J gene is TRBJ2-3, the V gene TRBV11-2; 12 bases match TRBD2. Germline CDR1 SGHAT, CDR2 FQNNGV. The CDR3 contains 17 residues. The V and J ends lost 7 bases and 0 bases, in that order; junction bases with no gene match: 8. The CDR3 here is CASTMTSGGYSTDTQYF. CDR3 sequence (DNA): TGTGCCAGCACCATGACTAGCGGGGGCTATAGCACAGATACGCAGTATTTT.

The chain combines TRBV18 with TRBJ2-6; 7 nucleotides line up with TRBD1. CDR3 length: 16 amino acids. Unmatched junction bases numbered 1, after V lost 0 bases and J lost 2 bases. Germline loops: CDR1 KGHSH, CDR2 LQKENI. The CDR3 DNA reads TGTGCCAGCTCACCACCCGGGACAGCTGGGGCCAACGTCCTGACTTTC. Residues: CASSPPGTAGANVLTF.

The rearrangement joins TRBV5-8 to TRBJ2-2; no clear D gene. The CDR3 has 16 amino acids. Looked up from germline, CDR1 is SGHTS and CDR2 is YDEGEE. Trimming removed 3 bases at V and 0 bases at J, with 12 bases between. CDR3 bases: TGTGCCAGCAGCTACACCATGATAGCGAACACCGGGGAGCTGTTTTTT. This gives the protein CASSYTMIANTGELFF.

As regards this clone: One end of the junction does not line up with germline, which may come from a read error. V is TRBV5-4 and J is TRBJ2-1; 13 positions match TRBD2. The CDR3 is made up of 13 amino acids. Germline V lookup: CDR1 SGHNT, CDR2 YYREEE (reference sequence). The CDR3 DNA reads TGTGCCAGCAGCTCTACTAGCGGGGGGGCCTGGGTCTTC. It translates to CASSSTSGGAWVF. Complete variable domain (other parts from reference TRBV5-4 and TRBJ2-1): ETGVTQSPTHLIKTRGQQVTLRCSSQSGHNTVSWYQQALGQGPQFIFQYYREEENGRGNFPPRFSGLQFPNYSSELNVNALELDDSALYLCASSSTSGGAWVFGPGTRLTVL.

As DNA, the CDR3 is TGCGCCAGCAGCTTGAGCCAGGGGGCGAATAATTCACCCCTCCACTTT. Translated, it gives CASSLSQGANNSPLHF. The chain couples TRBV5-1 to TRBJ1-6; 8 bases agree with TRBD1. Germline-derived CDR1 and CDR2 are SGHRS and YFSETQ. CDR3 length equals 16 residues. V lost 1 base to trimming and J lost 5 bases; unmatched junction nucleotides: 5. Full variable domain (outside the CDR3, taken from reference TRBV5-1 and TRBJ1-6): KAGVTQTPRYLIKTRGQQVTLSCSPISGHRSVSWYQQTPGQGLQFLFEYFSETQRNKGNFPGRFSGRQFSNSRSEMNVSTLELGDSALYLCASSLSQGANNSPLHFGNGTRLTVT.

The chain joins TRBV9 to TRBJ1-2; D not certain. V was pared by 3 bases and J by 8 bases, with 17 bases between. Germline lookup yields CDR1 SGDLS and CDR2 YYNGEE. This CDR3 is 14 amino acids long. CDR3 amino acids: CASSGTGPVRGYTF. The CDR3 DNA sequence: TGTGCCAGCAGCGGAACCGGACCAGTAAGGGGCTACACCTTC.

V gene TRBV6-5 combines with J gene TRBJ1-2; D gene unclear. Germline lookup yields CDR1 MNHEY and CDR2 SVGAGI. This CDR3 has 14 amino acids. The germline V and J ends were trimmed by 4 bases and 2 bases, with 11 bases remaining between them. CDR3 sequence reads: CASSSPSPNYGYTF. CDR3 nucleotides: TGTGCCAGCAGTTCCCCCAGCCCCAACTATGGCTACACCTTC.

The chain joins TRBV5-6 to TRBJ2-2; D gene unclear. V gave up 2 bases and J gave up 0 bases, with 5 bases separating them. Germline-derived CDR1 and CDR2 are SGHDT and YYEEEE. The CDR3 sequence is 14 residues long. The CDR3 DNA sequence: TGTGCCAGCAGCTTCCAGGCGAACACCGGGGAGCTGTTTTTT. Translating it yields CASSFQANTGELFF.